The 18 T cell receptor beta chains reported below all come from one sample, sequenced in a study of identical twins. TCRdb reanalysed the 5' RACE reads using MiXCR and keeps one entry per CDR3 protein. The sample consists of some 690,000 distinct CDR3 sequences, 21% of them appearing once. In addition, the sample was reused for a study of T cells expressing NK-cell markers.

Sequenced sample: PBMCs. The source of these receptors is a woman younger than 35 in good health.

This clonotype has a handful of counts. The V and J genes are TRBV6-5 and TRBJ1-2; a weak D match, TRBD1 (5 bases). Trimming left V 0 bases short and J 5 bases short, with 22 bases between. Germline CDR1 MNHEY, CDR2 SVGAGI. The CDR3 sequence is 18 residues long. The CDR3 loop reads CASSYSNSWGPEIYGYTF. CDR3 sequence (DNA): TGTGCCAGCAGTTACTCAAACTCATGGGGACCGGAGATTTATGGCTACACCTTC.

This clonotype has a handful of counts. V gene TRBV5-1 combines with J gene TRBJ2-1; D is unclear. This CDR3 spans 14 amino acids. CDR1 is SGHRS, CDR2 YFSETQ, per germline. Trimming left V 4 bases short and J 6 bases short, with 14 bases between. This chain's CDR3 is CASSLAERGNEQFF. The CDR3 nucleotides are TGCGCCAGCAGCCTCGCCGAGCGCGGCAATGAGCAGTTCTTC.

The chain carries TRBV20-1 and TRBJ2-5, with 8 bases aligning to TRBD2. CDR3 length: 12 amino acids. The J segment lost 5 bases and the V segment lost 4 bases, leaving 3 bases of the junction unmatched. CDR1 and CDR2 (germline): DFQATT, SNEGSKA (reference sequence). CDR3 loop: CSAKSGSETQYF. The CDR3 region has the DNA TGCAGTGCTAAGAGCGGGAGTGAGACCCAGTACTTC.

The CDR3 bases are TGCAGTGCTGTTACTAGCAACAATGAGCAGTTCTTC. Translating gives CSAVTSNNEQFF. This chain joins TRBV20-1 and TRBJ2-1, with a tentative D call TRBD2 (6 bases). The CDR3 spans 12 residues. The V end was cut by 5 bases, the J end by 5 bases, with 10 bases between. Germline loops: CDR1 DFQATT, CDR2 SNEGSKA (reference sequence).

The chain recombines TRBV6-1 with TRBJ2-1; possible D gene TRBD2, 5 bases. The CDR3 is 13 amino acids. Germline V gene lookup returns CDR1 MNHNS and CDR2 SASEGT. Trimming took off 7 bases at V and 6 bases at J, with 13 bases between the two ends. DNA for the CDR3: TGTGCCAGCACCCCGGCCCGGGGCAATGAGCAGTTCTTC. Translation: CASTPARGNEQFF.

This clonotype was seen a few times. This rearrangement joins TRBV30 to TRBJ2-2; the D is unclear. The CDR3 sequence is 15 residues long. Trimming took off 0 bases at V and 0 bases at J, with 8 bases between the two ends. CDR1 GTSNPN and CDR2 SVGIG come from the germline V gene (reference sequence). The CDR3 DNA reads TGTGCCTGGAGTGTACGTGTAGCGAACACCGGGGAGCTGTTTTTT. This gives the protein CAWSVRVANTGELFF.

This clonotype has just a few counts. The chain recombines TRBV20-1 with TRBJ2-7, with D tentatively TRBD1 (6 bases). Between the trimmed V and J ends, which lost 4 bases and 1 base, there was a span of 14 bases. Germline V CDR1 and CDR2: DFQATT, SNEGSKA (reference sequence). CDR3 length equals 14 residues. The CDR3 DNA sequence: TGCAGTGCTAAACAAGGGCAGGGGTCCTACGAGCAGTACTTC. This translates into CSAKQGQGSYEQYF.

This clonotype has just a few counts. The rearrangement uses TRBV2 and TRBJ1-5; D is unresolved. Germline CDR1 SNHLY, CDR2 FYNNEI. Trimming took off 7 bases at V and 0 bases at J, with 10 bases between the two ends. CDR3 length: 14 amino acids. CDR3 nucleotide sequence: TGTGCCAGCACTGGAGGTGGTAGCAATCAGCCCCAGCATTTT. Protein product: CASTGGGSNQPQHF.

The sample holds a few counts of this clonotype. The chain couples TRBV5-6 to TRBJ1-1; D unclear. CDR3 length: 17 amino acids. Trimming took off 0 bases at V and 3 bases at J, with 18 bases between the two ends. Germline CDR1 reads SGHDT; CDR2 reads YYEEEE. This CDR3 reads CASSLGLGGVMDTEAFF. CDR3 coding DNA: TGTGCCAGCAGCTTGGGCCTTGGAGGAGTGATGGACACTGAAGCTTTCTTT. Supplemented by reference TRBV5-6 and TRBJ1-1, the full variable domain reads DAGVTQSPTHLIKTRGQQVTLRCSPKSGHDTVSWYQQALGQGPQFIFQYYEEEERQRGNFPDRFSGHQFPNYSSELNVNALLLGDSALYLCASSLGLGGVMDTEAFFGQGTRLTVV.

This clonotype occurred a few times. The V and J genes are TRBV5-1 and TRBJ2-3, with D possibly matching TRBD2 (6 bases). The CDR3 runs 14 residues. The germline V gene encodes CDR1 SGHRS and CDR2 YFSETQ. Between the trimmed V and J ends, which lost 2 bases and 5 bases, there was a span of 12 bases. CDR3 in amino acids: CASSFGGPGDTQYF. For the CDR3, the DNA is TGCGCCAGCAGCTTTGGAGGGCCAGGAGATACGCAGTATTTT.

The V and J genes are TRBV6-5 and TRBJ2-7; no clear D. V lost 2 bases to trimming and J lost 6 bases, with 17 bases between them. Germline CDR1 reads MNHEY; CDR2 reads SVGAGI. The length of the CDR3 is 15 residues. The chain's CDR3 is CASSYEFGGVGEQYF. The CDR3 DNA is TGTGCCAGCAGTTACGAATTCGGCGGAGTGGGCGAGCAGTACTTC.

This chain links TRBV6-5 with TRBJ1-5; no firm D call. Germline CDR1 reads MNHEY; CDR2 reads SVGAGI. This CDR3 spans 16 amino acids. V was cut by 1 base and J by 4 bases, with 14 bases left in between. The CDR3 region is CASSYLRASENQPQHF. The CDR3 DNA follows: TGTGCCAGCAGTTACTTGCGGGCCTCGGAGAATCAGCCCCAGCATTTT.

There are a few counts of this clonotype. The chain links TRBV20-1 to TRBJ2-1, with 10 bases aligning to TRBD2. Looked up from germline, CDR1 is DFQATT and CDR2 is SNEGSKA (reference sequence). The CDR3 loop spans 13 amino acids. V dropped 4 bases and J dropped 8; count of bases not matched to a gene: 5. The CDR3 DNA reads TGCAGTGCTACTAGCGGGAGTGCACATGAGCAGTTCTTC. This gives the protein CSATSGSAHEQFF.

This clonotype was recorded at least ten times. This chain's CDR3 is CASSFIEGLYGYTF. The CDR3 DNA is TGTGCCAGCAGCTTTATAGAGGGGCTCTATGGCTACACCTTC. The chain combines TRBV5-5 with TRBJ1-2; D might be TRBD1 (5 bases). Germline values: CDR1 SGHKS, CDR2 YYEKEE (reference sequence). The CDR3 totals 14 residues. The V end was cut by 2 bases, the J end by 4 bases, with 12 bases between.

The chain combines TRBV20-1 with TRBJ2-3; 8 nucleotides agree with TRBD2. Germline values: CDR1 DFQATT, CDR2 SNEGSKA (reference sequence). This CDR3 spans 16 amino acids. Trimming took 6 bases from V and 2 from J; bases not matched to a gene: 13. In DNA, the CDR3 is TGCAGTGCCCCTCTGGCGGGGGGCCGGTCCACAGATACGCAGTATTTT. This translates into CSAPLAGGRSTDTQYF.

This clonotype has a handful of counts. The CDR3 nucleotides are TGTGCCAGCACTCCCCGGGGGACACGGATCTACGAGCAGTACTTC. Its protein product is CASTPRGTRIYEQYF. The chain joins TRBV6-2 or TRBV6-3 to TRBJ2-7; D tentatively reads TRBD1 or TRBD2 (6 bases each). The CDR3 is 15 amino acids. The ends were cut back, 7 bases at V and 3 bases at J, with 19 bases in the middle. Germline loops: CDR1 MNHEY, CDR2 SVGEGT.

This clonotype came up a few times. The chain combines TRBV11-2 with TRBJ2-6; D is unresolved. V lost 1 base and J lost 0, with 13 bases in between. CDR1 and CDR2 (germline): SGHAT, FQNNGV. This CDR3 is built from 18 residues. This CDR3 reads CASSLALRWGSGANVLTF. As DNA, the CDR3 is TGTGCCAGCAGCTTAGCTCTGCGTTGGGGCTCTGGGGCCAACGTCCTGACTTTC.

This clonotype was seen a few times. The V gene is TRBV5-1, the J gene TRBJ2-5; D perhaps matches TRBD1 (5 bases). Per germline, CDR1 SGHRS and CDR2 YFSETQ. V was pared by 0 bases and J by 4 bases, with 13 bases between. The CDR3 has 15 amino acids. The DNA for the CDR3 is TGCGCCAGCAGCTTGGAGGGAAGCCAGGGAGAGACCCAGTACTTC. Amino acids: CASSLEGSQGETQYF.